This note documents a single TCR beta chain sequence. Produced via immunoSEQ multiplex PCR; TCRdb's table is partial and in-frame only. The data contain a few hundred thousand clones, roughly 80% of them seen just once; the ten biggest clones take up over 4.5%. Trimming at V came to 0 bases and at J to 6 bases, leaving 2 bases not matched to a gene. Per germline, CDR1 SGDLS and CDR2 YYNGEE. This CDR3 is built from 13 residues. The entry originates in a study of blood T cell repertoires in COVID-19. Sequencing was done on a sample of PBMCs or T cells enriched from blood (not recorded which). The clonotype was recovered from a woman aged 45-65 years who had recovered from COVID-19. This chain joins TRBV9 and TRBJ1-2; 7 nucleotides align to TRBD1. CDR3 protein: CASSVGDRDGYTF. DNA for the CDR3: TGTGCCAGCAGCGTAGGAGACAGGGATGGCTACACCTTC.